The entry below gives a single T cell receptor (beta chain) sequence along with its context. Its cognate antigen is unknown. V was cut by 2 bases and J by 7 bases, with 15 bases left in between. This CDR3 has 14 residues. Germline V gene lookup returns CDR1 SGHNT and CDR2 YYREEE (reference sequence). This entry is derived from a study of cytomegalovirus exposure and HLA in healthy donors. The study's findings and limits: CMV serostatus was the sole immune exposure data available. Per published accounts, TCR beta sequences correctly predicted the HLA-A and HLA-B alleles of most subjects. Later examination showed HLA-associated TCR beta chains had greater clonal expansion than equally common others.

Amplification used 60 Vbeta primers and 13 Jbeta primers. In the authors' workflow: Unique TCR beta chains totaled some 78 million in a later count, with roughly 11 million of them shared. Generated by immunoSEQ multiplex PCR, the TCRdb table keeps only in-frame clones and is missing some. V, J and clone size were drawn from that table, and D and trimming were deduced from the DNA. This sample has about 110,000 clones, with roughly 80% found just once. This chain connects TRBV5-4 to TRBJ1-1; maybe TRBD1 (6 bases). The sequence came from a man aged 50-60 years in good health and CMV-seronegative. What was sequenced was PBMCs. This CDR3 is CASSLGGKLGEAFF. The CDR3 DNA sequence: TGTGCCAGCAGCTTAGGGGGAAAGTTAGGTGAAGCTTTCTTT.